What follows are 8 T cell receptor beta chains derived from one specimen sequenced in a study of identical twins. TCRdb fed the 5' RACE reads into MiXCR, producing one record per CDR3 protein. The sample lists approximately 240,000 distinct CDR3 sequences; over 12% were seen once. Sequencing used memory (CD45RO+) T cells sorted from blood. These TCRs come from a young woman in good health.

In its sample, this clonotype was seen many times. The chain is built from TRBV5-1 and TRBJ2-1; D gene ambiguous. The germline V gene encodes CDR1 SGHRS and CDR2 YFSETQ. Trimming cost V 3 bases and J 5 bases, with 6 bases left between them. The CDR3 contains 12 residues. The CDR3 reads CASSYLDNEQFF. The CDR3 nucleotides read TGCGCCAGCAGCTACCTGGACAATGAGCAGTTCTTC.

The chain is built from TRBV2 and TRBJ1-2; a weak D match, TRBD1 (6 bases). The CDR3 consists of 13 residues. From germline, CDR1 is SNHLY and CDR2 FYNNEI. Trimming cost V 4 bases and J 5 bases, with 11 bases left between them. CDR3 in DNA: TGTGCCAGCAGTGTTAGGCAGGGGTATGGCTACACCTTC. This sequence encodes CASSVRQGYGYTF.

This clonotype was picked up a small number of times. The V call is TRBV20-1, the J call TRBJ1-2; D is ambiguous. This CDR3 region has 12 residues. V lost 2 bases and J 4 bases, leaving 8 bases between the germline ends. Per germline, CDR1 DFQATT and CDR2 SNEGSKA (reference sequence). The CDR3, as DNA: TGCAGTGCTAGAAGTTGGGGCTATGGCTACACCTTC. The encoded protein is CSARSWGYGYTF.

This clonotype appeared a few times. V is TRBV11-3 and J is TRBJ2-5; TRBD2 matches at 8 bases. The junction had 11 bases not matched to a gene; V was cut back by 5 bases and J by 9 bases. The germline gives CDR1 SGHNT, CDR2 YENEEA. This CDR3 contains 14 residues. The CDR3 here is CASSQPGLEVSQYF. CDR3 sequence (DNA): TGTGCCAGCAGCCAACCGGGACTAGAAGTTTCCCAGTACTTC.

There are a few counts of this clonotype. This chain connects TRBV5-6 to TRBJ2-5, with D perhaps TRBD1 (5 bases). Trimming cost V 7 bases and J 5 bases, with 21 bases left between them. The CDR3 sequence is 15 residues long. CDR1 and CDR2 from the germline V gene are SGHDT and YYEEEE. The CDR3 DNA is TGTGCCAGCGTAAAACTCTTATGGGGCCACGAGACCCAGTACTTC. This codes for CASVKLLWGHETQYF.

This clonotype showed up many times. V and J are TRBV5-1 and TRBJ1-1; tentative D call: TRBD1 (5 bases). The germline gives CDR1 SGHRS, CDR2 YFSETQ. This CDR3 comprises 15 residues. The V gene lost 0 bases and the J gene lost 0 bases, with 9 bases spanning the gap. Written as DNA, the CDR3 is TGCGCCAGCAGCTTGGACGGGGCCATGAACACTGAAGCTTTCTTT. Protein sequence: CASSLDGAMNTEAFF.

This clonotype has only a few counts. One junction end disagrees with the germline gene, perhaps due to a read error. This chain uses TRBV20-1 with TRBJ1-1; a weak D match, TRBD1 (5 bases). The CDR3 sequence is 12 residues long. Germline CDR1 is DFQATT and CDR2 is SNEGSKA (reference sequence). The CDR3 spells CSARDSNTEAFF. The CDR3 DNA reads TGCAGTGCTCGAGACAGTAACACTGAAGCTTTCTTT.

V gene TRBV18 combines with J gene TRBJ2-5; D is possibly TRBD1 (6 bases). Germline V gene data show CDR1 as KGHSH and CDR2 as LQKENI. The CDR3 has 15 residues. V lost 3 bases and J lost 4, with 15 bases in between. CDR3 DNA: TGTGCCAGCTCACCGCGGCAGGGGAGTTTAGAGACCCAGTACTTC. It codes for CASSPRQGSLETQYF.